This paragraph covers one T cell receptor beta chain sequence. This specimen comes from a study of shared clonotypes between healthy human individuals. Germline CDR1 and CDR2: MNHEY and SMNVEV (reference sequence). The CDR3 sequence is 15 residues long. Losses at the gene ends were 10 bases for V and 1 base for J; bases not matched to a gene: 10. None of the donors, who were healthy HIV-negative adults, had recently had acute infections or vaccinations. To make CD8 memory, CD45RO+ cells were put together with CCR7-negative CD45RA+ TemRA cells. The method was immunoSEQ multiplex PCR; TCRdb's version includes in-frame clones alone and lacks a portion of them. The table includes about 380,000 clones, around 96% detected once.

V gene TRBV27 combines with J gene TRBJ2-1; 7 bases fit TRBD1. The sequencing input was memory CD8+ T cells sorted from blood. Described subset: CD45RO+ cells pooled with CCR7-negative TemRA cells. The receptor comes from a man in his thirties or forties in good health. CDR3 in DNA: TGTGCCACCAACCCGTGGACAGGATCCTACAATGAGCAGTTCTTC. Encoded protein: CATNPWTGSYNEQFF.